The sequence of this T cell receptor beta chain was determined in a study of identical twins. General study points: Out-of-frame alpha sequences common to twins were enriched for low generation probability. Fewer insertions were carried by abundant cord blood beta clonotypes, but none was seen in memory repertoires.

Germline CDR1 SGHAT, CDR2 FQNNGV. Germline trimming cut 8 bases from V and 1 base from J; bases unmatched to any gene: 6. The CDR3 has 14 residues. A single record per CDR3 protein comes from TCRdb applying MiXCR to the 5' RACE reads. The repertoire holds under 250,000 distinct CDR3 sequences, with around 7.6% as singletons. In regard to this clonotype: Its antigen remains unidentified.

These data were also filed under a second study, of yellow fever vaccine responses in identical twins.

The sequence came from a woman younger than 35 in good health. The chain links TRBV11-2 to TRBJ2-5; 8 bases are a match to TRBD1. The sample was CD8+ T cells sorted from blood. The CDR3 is CASRRGQGQETQYF. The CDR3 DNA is TGTGCCAGCCGCCGAGGACAGGGCCAAGAGACCCAGTACTTC.